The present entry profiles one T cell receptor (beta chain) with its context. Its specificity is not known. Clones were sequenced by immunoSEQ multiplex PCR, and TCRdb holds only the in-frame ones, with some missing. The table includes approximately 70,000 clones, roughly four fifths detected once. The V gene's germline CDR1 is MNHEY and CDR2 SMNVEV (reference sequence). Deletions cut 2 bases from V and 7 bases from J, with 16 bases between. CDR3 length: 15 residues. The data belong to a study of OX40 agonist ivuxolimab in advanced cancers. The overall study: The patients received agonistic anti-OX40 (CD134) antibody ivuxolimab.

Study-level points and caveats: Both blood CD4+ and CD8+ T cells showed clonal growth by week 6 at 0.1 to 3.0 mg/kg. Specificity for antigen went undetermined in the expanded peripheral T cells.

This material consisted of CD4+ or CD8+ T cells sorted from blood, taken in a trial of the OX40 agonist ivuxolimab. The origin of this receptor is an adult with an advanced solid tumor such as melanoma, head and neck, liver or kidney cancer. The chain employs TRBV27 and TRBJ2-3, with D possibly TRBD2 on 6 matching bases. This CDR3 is CASSLIPVAANTQYF. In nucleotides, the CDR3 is TGTGCCAGCAGTTTAATTCCGGTAGCGGCGAATACGCAGTATTTT.